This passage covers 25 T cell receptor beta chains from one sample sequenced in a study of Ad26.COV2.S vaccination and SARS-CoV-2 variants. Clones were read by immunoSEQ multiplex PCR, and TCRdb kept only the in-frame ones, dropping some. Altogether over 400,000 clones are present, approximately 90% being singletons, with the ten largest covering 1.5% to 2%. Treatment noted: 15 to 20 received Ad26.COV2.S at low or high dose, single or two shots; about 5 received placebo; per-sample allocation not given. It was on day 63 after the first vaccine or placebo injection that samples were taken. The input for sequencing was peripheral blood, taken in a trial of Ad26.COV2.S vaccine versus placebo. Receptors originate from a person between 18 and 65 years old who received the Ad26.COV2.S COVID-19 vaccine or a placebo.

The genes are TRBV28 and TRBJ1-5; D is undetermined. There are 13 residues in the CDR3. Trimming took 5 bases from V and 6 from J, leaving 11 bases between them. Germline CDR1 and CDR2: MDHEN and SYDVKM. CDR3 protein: CASSGGLGQPQHF. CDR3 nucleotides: TGTGCCAGCAGTGGCGGCCTCGGTCAGCCCCAGCATTTT.

The CDR3 sequence is CASSQGPLTSGGPHTGELFF. As DNA, the CDR3 is TGCGCCAGCAGCCAAGGCCCTTTAACTAGCGGGGGGCCCCACACCGGGGAGCTGTTTTTT. The chain combines TRBV4-1 with TRBJ2-2; 12 bases line up with TRBD2. Germline CDR1 and CDR2: MGHRA and YSYEKL. The CDR3 is 20 residues long. Germline trimming cut 1 base from V and 3 bases from J; bases unmatched to any gene: 12.

CDR3 loop: CASSMVGAGSGFGYTF. CDR3 nucleotides: TGTGCCAGTAGTATGGTGGGCGCCGGATCTGGGTTTGGCTACACCTTC. V is TRBV19 and J is TRBJ1-2, with D uncertain. CDR3 length equals 16 residues. V was trimmed by 3 bases and J by 7 bases, leaving 21 bases between them. The germline V gene has CDR1 LNHDA and CDR2 SQIVND (reference sequence).

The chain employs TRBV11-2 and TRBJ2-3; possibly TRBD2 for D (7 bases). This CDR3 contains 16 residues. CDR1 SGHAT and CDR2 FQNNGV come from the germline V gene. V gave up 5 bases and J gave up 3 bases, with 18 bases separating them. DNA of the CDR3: TGTGCCAGCAGCGCCCAACAGGGAGGGAGAACAGATACGCAGTATTTT. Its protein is CASSAQQGGRTDTQYF.

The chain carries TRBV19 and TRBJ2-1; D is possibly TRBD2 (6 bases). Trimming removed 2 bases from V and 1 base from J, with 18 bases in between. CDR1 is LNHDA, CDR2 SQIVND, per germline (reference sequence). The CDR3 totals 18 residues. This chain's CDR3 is CASSIFGGASFSYNEQFF. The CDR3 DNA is TGTGCCAGTAGTATATTTGGCGGGGCGTCGTTTTCCTACAATGAGCAGTTCTTC.

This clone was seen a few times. The CDR3 nucleotides are TGTGCCAGCAGTGAGGTGTCAGGGTTCGGGGTAGCTAACTATGGCTACACCTTC. This sequence encodes CASSEVSGFGVANYGYTF. The V gene is TRBV2, the J gene TRBJ1-2, with D perhaps TRBD1 (5 bases). The CDR3 runs to 18 residues. Trimming took off 3 bases at V and 0 bases at J, with 20 bases between the two ends. Germline V gives CDR1 SNHLY, CDR2 FYNNEI.

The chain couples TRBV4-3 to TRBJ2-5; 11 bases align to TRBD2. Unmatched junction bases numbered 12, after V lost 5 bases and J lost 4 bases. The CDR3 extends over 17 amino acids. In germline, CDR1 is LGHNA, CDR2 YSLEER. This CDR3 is CASSTAPTSGVGETQYF. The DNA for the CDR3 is TGCGCCAGCAGCACCGCTCCGACTAGCGGGGTTGGAGAGACCCAGTACTTC.

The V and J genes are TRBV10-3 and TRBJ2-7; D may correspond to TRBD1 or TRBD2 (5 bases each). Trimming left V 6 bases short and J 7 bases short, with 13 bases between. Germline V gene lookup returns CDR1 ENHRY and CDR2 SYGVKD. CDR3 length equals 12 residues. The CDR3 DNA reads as TGTGCCATCAGCGATCGGGACGAGGAGCAGTACTTC. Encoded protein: CAISDRDEEQYF.

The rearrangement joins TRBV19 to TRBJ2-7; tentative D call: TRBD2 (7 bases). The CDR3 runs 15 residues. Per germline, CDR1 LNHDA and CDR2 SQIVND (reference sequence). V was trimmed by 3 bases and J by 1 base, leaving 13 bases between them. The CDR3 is CASSMGGGSSYEQYF. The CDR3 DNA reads TGTGCCAGTAGTATGGGCGGGGGCTCTTCCTACGAGCAGTACTTC.

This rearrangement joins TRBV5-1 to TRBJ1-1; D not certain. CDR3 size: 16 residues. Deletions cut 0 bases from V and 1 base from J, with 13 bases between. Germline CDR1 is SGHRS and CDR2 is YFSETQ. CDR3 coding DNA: TGCGCCAGCAGCTTGGCCCTTATTCGGGGGAACACTGAAGCTTTCTTT. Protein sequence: CASSLALIRGNTEAFF.

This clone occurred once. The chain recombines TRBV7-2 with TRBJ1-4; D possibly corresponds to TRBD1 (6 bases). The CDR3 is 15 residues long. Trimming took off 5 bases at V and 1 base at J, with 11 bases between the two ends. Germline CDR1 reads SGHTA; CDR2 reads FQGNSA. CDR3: CASSPQGKTNEKLFF. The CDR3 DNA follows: TGTGCCAGCAGCCCCCAGGGGAAAACTAATGAAAAACTGTTTTTT.

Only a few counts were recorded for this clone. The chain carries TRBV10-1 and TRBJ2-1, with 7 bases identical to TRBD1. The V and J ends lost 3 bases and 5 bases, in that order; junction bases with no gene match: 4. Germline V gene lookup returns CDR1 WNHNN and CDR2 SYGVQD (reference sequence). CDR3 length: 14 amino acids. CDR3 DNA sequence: TGCGCCAGCAGTGACAGGGGGTCGAACAATGAGCAGTTCTTC. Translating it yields CASSDRGSNNEQFF.

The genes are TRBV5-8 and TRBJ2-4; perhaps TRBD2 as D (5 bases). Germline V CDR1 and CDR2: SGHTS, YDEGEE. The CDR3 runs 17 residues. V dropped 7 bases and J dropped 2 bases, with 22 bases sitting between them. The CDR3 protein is CASPIGYGVWSKNIQYF. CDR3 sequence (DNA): TGTGCCAGCCCCATAGGCTACGGGGTGTGGTCCAAAAACATTCAGTACTTC.

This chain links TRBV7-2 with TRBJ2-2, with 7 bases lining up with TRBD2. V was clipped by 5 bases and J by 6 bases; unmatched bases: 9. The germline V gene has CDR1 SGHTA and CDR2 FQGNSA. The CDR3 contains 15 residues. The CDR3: CASSLRPAGSGELFF. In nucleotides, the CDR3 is TGTGCCAGCAGCCTCCGTCCAGCGGGGTCCGGGGAGCTGTTTTTT.

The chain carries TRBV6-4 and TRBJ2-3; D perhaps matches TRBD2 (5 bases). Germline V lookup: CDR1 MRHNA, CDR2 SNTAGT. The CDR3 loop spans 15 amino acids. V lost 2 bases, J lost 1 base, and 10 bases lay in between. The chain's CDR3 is CASSDGISGTDTQYF. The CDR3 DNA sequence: TGTGCCAGCAGTGACGGGATTAGCGGCACAGATACGCAGTATTTT.

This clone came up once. CDR3 loop: CSARPVGEQFF. In nucleotides, the CDR3 is TGCAGTGCTAGGCCGGTTGGTGAGCAGTTCTTC. V gene TRBV20-1 combines with J gene TRBJ2-1, with D uncertain. V was trimmed by 3 bases and J by 9 bases, leaving 9 bases between them. Germline V lookup: CDR1 DFQATT, CDR2 SNEGSKA (reference sequence). CDR3 length: 11 amino acids.

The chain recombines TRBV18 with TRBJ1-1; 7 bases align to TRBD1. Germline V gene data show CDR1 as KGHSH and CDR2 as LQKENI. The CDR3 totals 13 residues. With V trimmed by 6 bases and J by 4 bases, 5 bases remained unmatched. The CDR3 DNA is TGTGCCAGCTCTACGGCAGGGGGCACTGAAGCTTTCTTT. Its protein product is CASSTAGGTEAFF.

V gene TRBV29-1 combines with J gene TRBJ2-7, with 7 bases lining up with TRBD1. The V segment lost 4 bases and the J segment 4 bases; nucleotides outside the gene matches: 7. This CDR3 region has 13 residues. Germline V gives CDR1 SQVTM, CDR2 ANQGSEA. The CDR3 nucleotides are TGCAGCGTTGTTGGACAGGATATTTACGAGCAGTACTTC. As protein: CSVVGQDIYEQYF.

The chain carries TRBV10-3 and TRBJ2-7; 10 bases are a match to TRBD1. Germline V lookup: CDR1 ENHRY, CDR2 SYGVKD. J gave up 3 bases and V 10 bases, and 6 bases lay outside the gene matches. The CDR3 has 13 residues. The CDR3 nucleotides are TGTGCCACAAGACAGGGGGCGGGCTACGAGCAGTACTTC. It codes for CATRQGAGYEQYF.

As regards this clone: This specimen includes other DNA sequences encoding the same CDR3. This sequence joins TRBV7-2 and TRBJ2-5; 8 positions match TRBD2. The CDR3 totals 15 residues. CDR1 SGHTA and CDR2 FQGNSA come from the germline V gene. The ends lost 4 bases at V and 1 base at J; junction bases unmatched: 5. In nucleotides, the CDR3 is TGTGCCAGCAGCTCCTCCGGGACTAGCCAAGAGACCCAGTACTTC. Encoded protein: CASSSSGTSQETQYF. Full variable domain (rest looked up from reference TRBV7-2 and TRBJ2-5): GAGVSQSPSNKVTEKGKDVELRCDPISGHTALYWYRQSLGQGLEFLIYFQGNSAPDKSGLPSDRFSAERTGGSVSTLTIQRTQQEDSAVYLCASSSSGTSQETQYFGPGTRLLVL.

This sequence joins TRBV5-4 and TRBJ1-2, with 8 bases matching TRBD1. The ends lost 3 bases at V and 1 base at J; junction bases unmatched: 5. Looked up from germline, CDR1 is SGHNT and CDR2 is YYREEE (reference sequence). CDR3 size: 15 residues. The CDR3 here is CASSSPGGGNYGYTF. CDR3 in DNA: TGTGCCAGCAGCTCCCCAGGGGGCGGTAACTATGGCTACACCTTC.

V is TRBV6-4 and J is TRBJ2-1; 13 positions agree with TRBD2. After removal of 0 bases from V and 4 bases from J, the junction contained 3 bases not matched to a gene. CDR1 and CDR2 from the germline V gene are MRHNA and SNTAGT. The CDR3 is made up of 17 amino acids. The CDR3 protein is CASSDSPLAGGYNEQFF. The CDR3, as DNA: TGTGCCAGCAGTGACTCCCCACTAGCGGGGGGGTACAATGAGCAGTTCTTC.

The CDR3 nucleotides are TGTGCCAGCAGCAGGGACAGGAACACTGAAGCTTTCTTT. It codes for CASSRDRNTEAFF. The rearrangement uses TRBV5-6 and TRBJ1-1; 7 nucleotides match TRBD1. Germline loops: CDR1 SGHDT, CDR2 YYEEEE. With V trimmed by 4 bases and J by 1 base, 1 base remained unmatched. This CDR3 contains 13 residues.

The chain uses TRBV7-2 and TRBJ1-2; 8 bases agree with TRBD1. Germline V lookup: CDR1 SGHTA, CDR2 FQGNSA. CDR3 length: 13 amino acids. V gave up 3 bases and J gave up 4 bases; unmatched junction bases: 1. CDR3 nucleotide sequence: TGTGCCAGCAGCTTTGGACAGGGCTATGGCTACACCTTC. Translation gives CASSFGQGYGYTF.

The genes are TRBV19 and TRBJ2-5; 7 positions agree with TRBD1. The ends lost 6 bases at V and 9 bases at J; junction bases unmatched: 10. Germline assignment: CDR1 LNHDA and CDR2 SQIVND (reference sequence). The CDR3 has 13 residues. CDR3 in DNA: TGTGCCAGTAGCCTACAGGGGACGGAGGCCCAGTACTTC. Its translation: CASSLQGTEAQYF.